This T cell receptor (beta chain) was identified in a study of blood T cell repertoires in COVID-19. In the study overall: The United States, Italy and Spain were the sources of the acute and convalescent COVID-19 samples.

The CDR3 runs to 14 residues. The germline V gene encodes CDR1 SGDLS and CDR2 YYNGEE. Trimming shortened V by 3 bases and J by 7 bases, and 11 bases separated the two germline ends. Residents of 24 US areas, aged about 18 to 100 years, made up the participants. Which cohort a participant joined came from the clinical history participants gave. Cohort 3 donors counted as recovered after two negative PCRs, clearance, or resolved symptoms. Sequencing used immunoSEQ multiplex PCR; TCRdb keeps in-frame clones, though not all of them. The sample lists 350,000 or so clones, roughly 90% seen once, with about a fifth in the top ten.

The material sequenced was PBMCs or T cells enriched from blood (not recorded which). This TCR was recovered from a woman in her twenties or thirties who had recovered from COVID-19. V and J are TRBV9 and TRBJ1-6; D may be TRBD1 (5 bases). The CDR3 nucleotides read TGTGCCAGCAGCGGGGGGAGGGCCAATTCACCCCTCCACTTT. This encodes CASSGGRANSPLHF.